This T cell receptor beta chain was sequenced during a study of blood T cell repertoires in COVID-19. Looking at the study overall: COVID-19 samples from acute and convalescent phases originated in the United States, Italy and Spain. T cells, B-cell-depleted T cells, or PBMCs supplied cDNA or gDNA.

In the original analysis: It was from reference gene primer amplification that nucleated cell counts were estimated. Measured with immunoSEQ multiplex PCR; TCRdb has only the in-frame clones, and not every one. The V and J calls and clone size were taken over from that table, and D and trimming were inferred from the DNA. The table records 95,000 to 150,000 clones, approximately 80% of them present only once. The V and J ends lost 4 bases and 7 bases, in that order; junction bases with no gene match: 7. The germline gives CDR1 SGHRS, CDR2 YFSETQ. The CDR3 runs 15 residues. The TCR comes from a human donor in a cohort sampled during active COVID-19. The material sequenced was peripheral blood. V is TRBV5-1 and J is TRBJ2-1; TRBD2 aligns across 11 bases. CDR3 in amino acids: CASSHTSGSMNEQFF. The CDR3 nucleotides are TGCGCCAGCAGCCACACTAGCGGGAGTATGAATGAGCAGTTCTTC. Supplemented by reference TRBV5-1 and TRBJ2-1, the full variable domain reads KAGVTQTPRYLIKTRGQQVTLSCSPISGHRSVSWYQQTPGQGLQFLFEYFSETQRNKGNFPGRFSGRQFSNSRSEMNVSTLELGDSALYLCASSHTSGSMNEQFFGPGTRLTVL.